Below, 3 T cell receptor beta chains from the same sample are listed, as sequenced in a study of T cell responses to AZD1222 COVID-19 vaccine. Profiling relied on immunoSEQ multiplex PCR, and the TCRdb table lists in-frame clones only, not all of them. Of 50,000 or so clones in the sample, approximately 88% were seen once. Sequences were derived from peripheral blood, sampled on day 0 of AZD1222 vaccination. Receptors were obtained from an adult in good health.

The CDR3 here is CASSVVGDGRTTGELFF. CDR3 nucleotide sequence: TGTGCCAGCAGCGTAGTTGGAGACGGGAGAACTACCGGGGAGCTGTTTTTT. The V and J genes are TRBV9 and TRBJ2-2; possibly TRBD2 for D (6 bases). V lost 0 bases, J lost 5 bases, and 17 bases lay in between. This CDR3 is built from 17 residues. Germline lookup yields CDR1 SGDLS and CDR2 YYNGEE.

CDR3 DNA sequence: TGTGCCAGCAGCTTGGCAGCGGGAGAGGTCTACGAGCAGTACTTC. Protein product: CASSLAAGEVYEQYF. J is TRBJ2-7 and V is TRBV5-4, with 8 bases that match TRBD2. CDR3 length: 15 amino acids. The V segment lost 0 bases and the J segment 3 bases; nucleotides outside the gene matches: 5. Germline-derived CDR1 and CDR2 are SGHNT and YYREEE (reference sequence). Looking up the rest from reference TRBV5-4 and TRBJ2-7 gives the full variable domain: ETGVTQSPTHLIKTRGQQVTLRCSSQSGHNTVSWYQQALGQGPQFIFQYYREEENGRGNFPPRFSGLQFPNYSSELNVNALELDDSALYLCASSLAAGEVYEQYFGPGTRLTVT.

The J gene is TRBJ2-7, the V gene TRBV19; D possibly corresponds to TRBD2 (6 bases). The CDR3 has 16 amino acids. Germline CDR1 is LNHDA and CDR2 is SQIVND (reference sequence). Trimming left V 4 bases short and J 7 bases short, with 23 bases between. CDR3 residues: CASSTGTEGRWGEQYF. CDR3 sequence (DNA): TGTGCCAGTAGTACAGGGACGGAGGGCCGTTGGGGAGAGCAGTACTTC.